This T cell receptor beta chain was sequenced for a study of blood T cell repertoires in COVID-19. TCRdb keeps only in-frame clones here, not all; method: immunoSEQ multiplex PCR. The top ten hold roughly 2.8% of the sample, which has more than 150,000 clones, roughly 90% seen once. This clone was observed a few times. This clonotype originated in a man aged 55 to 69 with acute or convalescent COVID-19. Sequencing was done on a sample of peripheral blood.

The CDR3 region has the DNA TGTGCCAGCAGTTACTCCCGGACAGTTGTGGAGCCCCAGCATTTT. It yields the protein CASSYSRTVVEPQHF. This chain connects TRBV6-5 to TRBJ1-5, with D possibly TRBD1 on 6 matching bases. Looked up from germline, CDR1 is MNHEY and CDR2 is SVGAGI. The CDR3 is made up of 15 amino acids. Trimming shortened V by 0 bases and J by 8 bases, and 14 bases separated the two germline ends.